This TCR beta chain came from a study of monozygotic twins with inflammatory bowel disease. Whole-study results and caveats: On the inverse Simpson index, IBD patients scored lower for TCRbeta diversity than healthy co-twins.

TCRdb re-called the 5' RACE reads and gives one entry per CDR3 protein, without DNA. This sample carries approximately 100,000 distinct CDR3 sequences, with 9.5% to 15% going to the ten biggest clones. Comments on this clonotype: Its antigen is undetermined.

The CDR3 runs to 14 residues. The sequence derives from a human donor with ulcerative colitis or Crohn's disease, or a healthy co-twin of an affected twin (not recorded which). Sequencing used blood. The chain links TRBV12-3 or TRBV12-4 to TRBJ2-5. The CDR3 spells CASSLGEYQETQYF.